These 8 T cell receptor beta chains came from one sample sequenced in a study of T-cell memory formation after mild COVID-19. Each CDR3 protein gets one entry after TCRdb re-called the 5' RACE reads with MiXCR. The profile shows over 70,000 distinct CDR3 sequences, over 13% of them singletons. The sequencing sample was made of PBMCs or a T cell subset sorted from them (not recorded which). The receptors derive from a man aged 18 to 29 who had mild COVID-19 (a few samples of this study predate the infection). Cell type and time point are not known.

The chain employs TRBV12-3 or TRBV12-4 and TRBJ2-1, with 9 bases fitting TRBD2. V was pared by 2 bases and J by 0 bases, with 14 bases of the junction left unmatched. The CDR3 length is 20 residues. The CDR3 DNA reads TGTGCCAGCAGTTTAATTTTTATTGCGGGAGGGTCAAGCTCCTACAATGAGCAGTTCTTC. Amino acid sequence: CASSLIFIAGGSSSYNEQFF.

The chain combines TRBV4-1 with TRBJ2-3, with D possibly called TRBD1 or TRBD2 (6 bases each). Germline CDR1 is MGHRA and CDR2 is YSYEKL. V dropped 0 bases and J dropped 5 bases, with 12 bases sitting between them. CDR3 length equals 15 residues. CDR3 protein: CASSQDGGGGDTQYF. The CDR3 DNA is TGCGCCAGCAGCCAAGATGGAGGGGGAGGAGATACGCAGTATTTT.

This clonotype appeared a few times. This CDR3 reads CASSPSTLPWDTQYF. CDR3 DNA sequence: TGTGCCAGCAGTCCCTCGACTCTGCCCTGGGATACGCAGTATTTT. V gene TRBV27 combines with J gene TRBJ2-3, with D uncertain. The germline gives CDR1 MNHEY, CDR2 SMNVEV (reference sequence). The CDR3 extends over 15 amino acids. V shed 5 bases and J shed 6 bases, with 18 bases lying between them.

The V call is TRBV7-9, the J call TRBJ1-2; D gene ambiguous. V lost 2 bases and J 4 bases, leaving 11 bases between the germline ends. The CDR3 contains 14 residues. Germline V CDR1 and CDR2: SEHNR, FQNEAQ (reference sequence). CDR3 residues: CASSLNPGSYGYTF. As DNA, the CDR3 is TGTGCCAGCAGCTTAAACCCGGGAAGCTATGGCTACACCTTC. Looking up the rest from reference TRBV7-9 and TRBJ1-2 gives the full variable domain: DTGVSQNPRHKITKRGQNVTFRCDPISEHNRLYWYRQTLGQGPEFLTYFQNEAQLEKSRLLSDRFSAERPKGSFSTLEIQRTEQGDSAMYLCASSLNPGSYGYTFGSGTRLTVV.

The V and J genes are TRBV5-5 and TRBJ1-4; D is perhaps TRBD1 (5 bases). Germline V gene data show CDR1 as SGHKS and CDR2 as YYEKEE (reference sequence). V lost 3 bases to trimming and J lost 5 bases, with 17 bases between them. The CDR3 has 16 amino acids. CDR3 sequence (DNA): TGTGCCAGCAGCTCCCTCCTTTTCAAGGGGAATGAAAAACTGTTTTTT. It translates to CASSSLLFKGNEKLFF.

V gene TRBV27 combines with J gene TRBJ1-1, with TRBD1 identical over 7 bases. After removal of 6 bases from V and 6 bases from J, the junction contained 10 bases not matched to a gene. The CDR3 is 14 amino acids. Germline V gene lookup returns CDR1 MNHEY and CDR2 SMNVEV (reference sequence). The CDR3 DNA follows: TGTGCCAGCAGCCGGACCCACAGGGGCGCTGAAGCTTTCTTT. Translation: CASSRTHRGAEAFF.

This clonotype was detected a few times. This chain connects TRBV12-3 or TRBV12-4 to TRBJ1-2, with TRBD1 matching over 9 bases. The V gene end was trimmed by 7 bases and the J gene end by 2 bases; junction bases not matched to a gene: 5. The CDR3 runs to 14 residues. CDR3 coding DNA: TGTGCCAGCACCCCAGGGACAGGGAACTATGGCTACACCTTC. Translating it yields CASTPGTGNYGYTF.

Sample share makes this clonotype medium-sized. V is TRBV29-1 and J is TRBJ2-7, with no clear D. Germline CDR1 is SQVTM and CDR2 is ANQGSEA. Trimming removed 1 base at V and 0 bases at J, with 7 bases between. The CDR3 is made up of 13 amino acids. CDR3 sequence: CSVEGGVSYEQYF. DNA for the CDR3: TGCAGCGTTGAAGGTGGGGTCTCCTACGAGCAGTACTTC.